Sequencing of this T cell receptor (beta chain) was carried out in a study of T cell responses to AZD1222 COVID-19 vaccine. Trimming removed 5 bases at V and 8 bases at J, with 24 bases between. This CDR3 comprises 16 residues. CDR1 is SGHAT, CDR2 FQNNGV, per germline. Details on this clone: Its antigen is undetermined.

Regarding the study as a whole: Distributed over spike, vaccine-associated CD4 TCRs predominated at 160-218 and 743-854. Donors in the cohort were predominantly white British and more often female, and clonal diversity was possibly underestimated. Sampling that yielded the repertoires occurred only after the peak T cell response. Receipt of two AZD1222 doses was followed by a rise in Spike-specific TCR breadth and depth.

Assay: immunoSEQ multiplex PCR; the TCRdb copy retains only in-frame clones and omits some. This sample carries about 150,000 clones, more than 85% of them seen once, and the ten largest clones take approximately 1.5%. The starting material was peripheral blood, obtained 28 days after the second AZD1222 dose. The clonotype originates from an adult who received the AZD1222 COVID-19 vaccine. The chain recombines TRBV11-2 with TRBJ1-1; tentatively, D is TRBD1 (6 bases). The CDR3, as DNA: TGTGCCAGCAGCCCAGGACCTCGTCAGGGGATGGTGGAAGCTTTCTTT. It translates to CASSPGPRQGMVEAFF. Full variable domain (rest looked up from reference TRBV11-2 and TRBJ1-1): EAGVAQSPRYKIIEKRQSVAFWCNPISGHATLYWYQQILGQGPKLLIQFQNNGVVDDSQLPKDRFSAERLKGVDSTLKIQPAKLEDSAVYLCASSPGPRQGMVEAFFGQGTRLTVV.